Listed here are 26 T cell receptor beta chains from one sample, sequenced in a study of cytomegalovirus exposure and HLA in healthy donors. The protocol was immunoSEQ multiplex PCR, while the TCRdb copy is restricted to in-frame clones and leaves out a portion. The sample carries about 63,000 clones, more than 70% recorded once. What was sequenced was PBMCs. Every receptor here comes from a woman under 30 in good health and CMV-seronegative.

The chain employs TRBV19 and TRBJ2-7; 7 bases line up with TRBD2. Germline CDR1 LNHDA, CDR2 SQIVND (reference sequence). CDR3 size: 13 residues. The V gene end was trimmed by 6 bases and the J gene end by 5 bases; junction bases not matched to a gene: 7. The DNA for the CDR3 is TGTGCCAGTAGGGAAGCGGGAAATGACGAGCAGTACTTC. Its protein product is CASREAGNDEQYF. The full variable domain, rest sourced from reference TRBV19 and TRBJ2-7, is DGGITQSPKYLFRKEGQNVTLSCEQNLNHDAMYWYRQDPGQGLRLIYYSQIVNDFQKGDIAEGYSVSREKKESFPLTVTSAQKNPTAFYLCASREAGNDEQYFGPGTRLTVT.

This clone has a single count. The J gene is TRBJ2-7, the V gene TRBV29-1; 7 bases fit TRBD1. Germline V gene lookup returns CDR1 SQVTM and CDR2 ANQGSEA. The CDR3 runs 12 residues. V lost 7 bases, J lost 8 bases, and 11 bases stayed unmatched. DNA of the CDR3: TGCAGCGCTTGGGACAGCCTAAATCAGCAGTACTTC. Amino acids: CSAWDSLNQQYF.

The V call is TRBV7-2, the J call TRBJ2-3; TRBD2 matches 7 bases. CDR1 SGHTA and CDR2 FQGNSA come from the germline V gene. The CDR3 runs to 16 residues. V was pared by 5 bases and J by 4 bases, with 12 bases of the junction left unmatched. The CDR3 DNA reads as TGTGCCAGCAGCCCCGGTGGAGCGGGAAGCCCAGATACGCAGTATTTT. This encodes CASSPGGAGSPDTQYF.

The chain employs TRBV5-1 and TRBJ2-2, with D maybe TRBD1 (5 bases). Germline V gives CDR1 SGHRS, CDR2 YFSETQ. V was shortened by 1 base and J by 4 bases, with 14 bases between the two germline ends. CDR3 length equals 16 residues. This CDR3 reads CASSLRQGYGTGELFF. CDR3 coding DNA: TGCGCCAGCAGCTTGCGGCAGGGTTATGGCACCGGGGAGCTGTTTTTT.

The gene calls are TRBV7-9 and TRBJ2-7; perhaps TRBD2 as D (7 bases). There are 16 residues in the CDR3. Trimming left V 2 bases short and J 1 base short, with 15 bases between. Germline loops: CDR1 SEHNR, CDR2 FQNEAQ (reference sequence). The CDR3 region has the DNA TGTGCCAGCAGCTTAAGGGGGGGACTAATGTCCTACGAGCAGTACTTC. It codes for CASSLRGGLMSYEQYF. The complete variable domain, with remaining parts taken from reference TRBV7-9 and TRBJ2-7, reads DTGVSQNPRHKITKRGQNVTFRCDPISEHNRLYWYRQTLGQGPEFLTYFQNEAQLEKSRLLSDRFSAERPKGSFSTLEIQRTEQGDSAMYLCASSLRGGLMSYEQYFGPGTRLTVT.

The V and J genes are TRBV7-2 and TRBJ2-1; the D gene is possibly TRBD1 (6 bases). This CDR3 is built from 14 residues. Between the trimmed V and J ends, which lost 5 bases and 6 bases, there was a span of 14 bases. CDR1 is SGHTA and CDR2 is FQGNSA in the germline V gene. As DNA, the CDR3 is TGTGCCAGCAGCCCGAGCGACAGGACCAATGAGCAGTTCTTC. This gives the protein CASSPSDRTNEQFF.

The chain links TRBV28 to TRBJ2-7; 10 nucleotides agree with TRBD2. The CDR3 has 15 residues. The V and J ends lost 6 bases and 2 bases, in that order; junction bases with no gene match: 7. Germline-derived CDR1 and CDR2 are MDHEN and SYDVKM. The CDR3 coding sequence is TGTGCCAGCAGAAGCGGGACTAGCGTAACCTACGAGCAGTACTTC. Translation: CASRSGTSVTYEQYF.

This clone came up once. This chain uses TRBV6-5 with TRBJ2-3; D remains unclear. The CDR3 spans 13 residues. CDR1 is MNHEY and CDR2 is SVGAGI in the germline V gene. V was trimmed by 7 bases and J by 1 base, leaving 9 bases between them. The CDR3 sequence is CASTLRGTDTQYF. The DNA for the CDR3 is TGTGCCAGCACCCTACGGGGCACAGATACGCAGTATTTT.

The J gene is TRBJ2-7, the V gene TRBV7-9, with 8 bases fitting TRBD1. The length of the CDR3 is 15 residues. Per the germline V gene, CDR1 is SEHNR and CDR2 is FQNEAQ (reference sequence). The V and J ends lost 2 bases and 6 bases, in that order; junction bases with no gene match: 9. The CDR3 bases are TGTGCCAGCAGCTTACGACAGGGGAAGTTAGGCGAGCAGTACTTC. It translates to CASSLRQGKLGEQYF.

The rearrangement uses TRBV19 and TRBJ2-7, with D maybe TRBD2 (7 bases). The CDR3 has 13 amino acids. V was cut by 6 bases and J by 4 bases, with 13 bases left in between. Germline values: CDR1 LNHDA, CDR2 SQIVND (reference sequence). The CDR3 loop is CASSSGTPYEQYF. CDR3 sequence (DNA): TGTGCCAGTAGCAGCGGGACACCATACGAGCAGTACTTC.

In DNA form, the CDR3 reads TGTGCCAGCAGTTCGCAGACAGTGGCCGAGCAGTACTTC. Protein sequence: CASSSQTVAEQYF. The V call is TRBV27, the J call TRBJ2-7; maybe TRBD1 (5 bases). There are 13 residues in the CDR3. Between the trimmed V and J ends, which lost 4 bases and 6 bases, there was a span of 13 bases. The germline V gene encodes CDR1 MNHEY and CDR2 SMNVEV (reference sequence).

In DNA form, the CDR3 reads TGTGCCAGCGGGTTCGGCGGGTATGGAAACACCATATATTTT. Translation gives CASGFGGYGNTIYF. The chain combines TRBV6-1 with TRBJ1-3; D not resolved. V was clipped by 8 bases and J by 3 bases, with 14 bases between them. The CDR3 sequence is 14 residues long. The germline V gene has CDR1 MNHNS and CDR2 SASEGT.

This chain links TRBV4-1 with TRBJ2-2; 7 bases agree with TRBD2. V lost 4 bases, J lost 5 bases, and 7 bases stayed unmatched. The CDR3 is made up of 15 amino acids. Germline V gene lookup returns CDR1 MGHRA and CDR2 YSYEKL. The CDR3 sequence is CASSRGASGTGELFF. Written as DNA, the CDR3 is TGCGCCAGCAGCCGTGGGGCTAGCGGAACCGGGGAGCTGTTTTTT.

The CDR3 spells CASSSGLAGAYEQYF. The CDR3, as DNA: TGTGCCAGCAGTTCCGGACTAGCGGGAGCCTACGAGCAGTACTTC. The V call is TRBV27, the J call TRBJ2-7, with 13 bases aligning to TRBD2. V trimming: 4 bases; J trimming: 2 bases; junction bases outside the gene matches: 2. The V gene's germline CDR1 is MNHEY and CDR2 SMNVEV (reference sequence). The CDR3 has 15 residues.

This clone showed up just once. The gene calls are TRBV30 and TRBJ1-1; D gene unclear. V was pared by 0 bases and J by 0 bases, with 5 bases between. The germline V gene has CDR1 GTSNPN and CDR2 SVGIG (reference sequence). CDR3 size: 13 residues. The CDR3, as DNA: TGTGCCTGGAGTGTACTCCTGAACACTGAAGCTTTCTTT. This translates into CAWSVLLNTEAFF.

The V and J genes are TRBV4-2 and TRBJ2-3, with D possibly matching TRBD1 (5 bases). V lost 4 bases and J 3 bases, leaving 8 bases between the germline ends. The germline gives CDR1 LGHNA, CDR2 YNFKEQ. The CDR3 contains 13 residues. Written as DNA, the CDR3 is TGTGCCAGCAGCCGGGGCGGTACAGATACGCAGTATTTT. It specifies CASSRGGTDTQYF.

The V call is TRBV27, the J call TRBJ2-7, with TRBD2 matching 10 bases. J gave up 6 bases and V 6 bases, and 11 bases lay outside the gene matches. The CDR3 spans 15 residues. Germline CDR1 reads MNHEY; CDR2 reads SMNVEV (reference sequence). CDR3 protein: CASRRAGGPVGEQYF. The CDR3 nucleotides are TGTGCCAGCAGGAGAGCGGGAGGGCCGGTTGGCGAGCAGTACTTC.

This clone was picked up one time. The chain is built from TRBV10-1 and TRBJ2-1; D perhaps matches TRBD2 (5 bases). V was pared by 8 bases and J by 9 bases, with 14 bases between. This CDR3 is 12 amino acids long. Looked up from germline, CDR1 is WNHNN and CDR2 is SYGVQD (reference sequence). The CDR3 sequence: CASASGLAEQFF. The CDR3 DNA is TGCGCCAGCGCGTCAGGCCTAGCTGAGCAGTTCTTC.

V is TRBV19 and J is TRBJ2-3; TRBD2 matches at 12 bases. Per germline, CDR1 LNHDA and CDR2 SQIVND (reference sequence). Germline trimming cut 4 bases from V and 6 bases from J; bases unmatched to any gene: 11. The CDR3 runs 17 residues. The CDR3 bases are TGTGCCAGTAGTACCCCTAGACTAGCGGGAGCGGGTGATACGCAGTATTTT. Protein sequence: CASSTPRLAGAGDTQYF.

The chain couples TRBV7-8 to TRBJ2-1, with D perhaps TRBD2 (5 bases). V dropped 1 base and J dropped 0 bases, with 7 bases sitting between them. There are 15 residues in the CDR3. From germline, CDR1 is SGHVS and CDR2 FQNEAQ. CDR3 amino acids: CASSLGTSSYNEQFF. CDR3 DNA: TGTGCCAGCAGCTTAGGAACTAGCTCCTACAATGAGCAGTTCTTC.

The chain is built from TRBV18 and TRBJ1-5; D is ambiguous. Germline CDR1 reads KGHSH; CDR2 reads LQKENI. CDR3 size: 12 residues. Between the trimmed V and J ends, which lost 3 bases and 6 bases, there was a span of 6 bases. The DNA of the CDR3 is TGTGCCAGCTCACCCCCCGGTCAGCCCCAGCATTTT. This encodes CASSPPGQPQHF.

The chain is built from TRBV5-1 and TRBJ1-6, with D tentatively TRBD1 (6 bases). The germline CDR1 and CDR2 sequences are SGHRS and YFSETQ. This CDR3 is 14 amino acids long. The V end lost 6 bases, the J end lost 9 bases, and 16 bases lay between the germline ends. The CDR3 spells CASKLGGEISPLHF. In DNA form, the CDR3 reads TGCGCCAGCAAATTAGGGGGGGAGATTTCACCCCTCCACTTT.

This clone has just one count. V and J are TRBV2 and TRBJ2-3; D perhaps matches TRBD2 (6 bases). Germline assignment: CDR1 SNHLY and CDR2 FYNNEI. The CDR3 is 14 amino acids. With 10 bases removed from V and 8 bases from J, the gap between germline ends came to 22 bases. CDR3 bases: TGTGCCAATCGGGGGACTGCACAGATCGGTACGCAGTATTTT. Residues: CANRGTAQIGTQYF.

The rearrangement links TRBV7-7 to TRBJ1-2, with a tentative D call TRBD1 (5 bases). The CDR3 consists of 16 residues. The germline V gene encodes CDR1 SSHAT and CDR2 FNYEAQ (reference sequence). Trimming took off 3 bases at V and 4 bases at J, with 18 bases between the two ends. Here the CDR3 DNA reads TGTGCCAGCAGCTTCGGCTGCGGGGGTCATCGCTATGGCTACACCTTC. This encodes CASSFGCGGHRYGYTF.

The chain combines TRBV5-1 with TRBJ1-3; 9 nucleotides match TRBD1. Germline assignment: CDR1 SGHRS and CDR2 YFSETQ. V lost 5 bases to trimming and J lost 2 bases; unmatched junction nucleotides: 8. CDR3 length: 16 residues. The CDR3 sequence is CASRRQGTGTGNTIYF. Here the CDR3 DNA reads TGCGCCAGCAGACGCCAGGGGACAGGGACTGGAAACACCATATATTTT.

This chain uses TRBV9 with TRBJ2-7, with TRBD1 as a possible D gene (6 bases). Per the germline V gene, CDR1 is SGDLS and CDR2 is YYNGEE. The V end lost 3 bases, the J end lost 3 bases, and 19 bases lay between the germline ends. The CDR3 contains 16 residues. The CDR3 protein is CASSGVGAASYYEQYF. CDR3 DNA sequence: TGTGCCAGCAGCGGGGTGGGGGCAGCCTCCTACTACGAGCAGTACTTC.